What follows is one T cell receptor beta chain and its context. The record originates from a study of blood T cell repertoires in COVID-19. The table came from immunoSEQ multiplex PCR; TCRdb's copy has only in-frame clones and leaves some out. The data contain about 150,000 clones, approximately 80% of them singletons. Germline V CDR1 and CDR2: SEHNR, FQNEAQ (reference sequence). The V gene lost 6 bases and the J gene lost 1 base, with 6 bases spanning the gap. The CDR3 sequence is 12 residues long. Material: peripheral blood. The sequence was collected from a woman aged 45-65 years in a cohort sampled during active or convalescent COVID-19. V and J are TRBV7-9 and TRBJ1-1; maybe TRBD1 (6 bases). In DNA, the CDR3 is TGTGCCAGCAGACAGGGGAACACTGAAGCTTTCTTT. Translation: CASRQGNTEAFF.